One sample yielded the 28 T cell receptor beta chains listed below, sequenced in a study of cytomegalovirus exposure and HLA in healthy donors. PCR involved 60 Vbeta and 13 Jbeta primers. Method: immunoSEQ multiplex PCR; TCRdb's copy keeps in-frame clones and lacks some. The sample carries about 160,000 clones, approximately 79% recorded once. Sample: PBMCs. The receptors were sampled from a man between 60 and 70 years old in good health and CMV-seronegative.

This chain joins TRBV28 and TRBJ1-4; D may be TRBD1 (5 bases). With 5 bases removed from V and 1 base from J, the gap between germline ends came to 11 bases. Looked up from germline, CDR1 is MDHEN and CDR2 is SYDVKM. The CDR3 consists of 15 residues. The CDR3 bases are TGTGCCAGCAGTGGACAAGGCGGAACTAATGAAAAACTGTTTTTT. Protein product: CASSGQGGTNEKLFF.

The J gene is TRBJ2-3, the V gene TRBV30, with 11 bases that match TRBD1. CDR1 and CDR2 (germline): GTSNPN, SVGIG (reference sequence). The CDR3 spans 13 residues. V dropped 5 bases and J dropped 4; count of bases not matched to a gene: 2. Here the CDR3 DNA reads TGTGCCTGGGGACAGGGGGCTTCAGATACGCAGTATTTT. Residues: CAWGQGASDTQYF. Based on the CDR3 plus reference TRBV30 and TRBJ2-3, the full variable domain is SQTIHQWPATLVQPVGSPLSLECTVEGTSNPNLYWYRQAAGRGLQLLFYSVGIGQISSEVPQNLSASRPQDRQFILSSKKLLLSDSGFYLCAWGQGASDTQYFGPGTRLTVL.

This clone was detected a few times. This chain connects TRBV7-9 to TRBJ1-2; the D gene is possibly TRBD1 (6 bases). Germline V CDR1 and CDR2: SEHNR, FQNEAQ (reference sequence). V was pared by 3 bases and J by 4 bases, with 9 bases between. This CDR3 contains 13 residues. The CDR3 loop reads CASSLGASYGYTF. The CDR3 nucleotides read TGTGCCAGCAGCTTGGGGGCCTCCTATGGCTACACCTTC.

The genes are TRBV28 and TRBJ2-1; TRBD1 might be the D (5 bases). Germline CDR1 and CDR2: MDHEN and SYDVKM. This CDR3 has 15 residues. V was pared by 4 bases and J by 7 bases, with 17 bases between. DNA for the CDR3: TGTGCCAGCAGTTCAGGACCGAACTCAGGGAATGAGCAGTTCTTC. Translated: CASSSGPNSGNEQFF.

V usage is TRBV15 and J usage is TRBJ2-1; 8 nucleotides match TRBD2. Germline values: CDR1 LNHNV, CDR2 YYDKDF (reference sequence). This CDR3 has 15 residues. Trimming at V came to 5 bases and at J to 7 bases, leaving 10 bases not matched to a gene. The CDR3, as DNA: TGTGCCACCAGCCGAGGGGGACGGGGGGGGAATGAGCAGTTCTTC. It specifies CATSRGGRGGNEQFF.

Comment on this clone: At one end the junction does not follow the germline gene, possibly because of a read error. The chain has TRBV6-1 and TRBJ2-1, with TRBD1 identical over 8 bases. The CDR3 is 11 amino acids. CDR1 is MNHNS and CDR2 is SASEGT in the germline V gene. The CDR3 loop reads CASRSRDRPLF. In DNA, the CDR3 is TGTGCCAGCAGATCCCGGGACAGGCCTCTCTTC.

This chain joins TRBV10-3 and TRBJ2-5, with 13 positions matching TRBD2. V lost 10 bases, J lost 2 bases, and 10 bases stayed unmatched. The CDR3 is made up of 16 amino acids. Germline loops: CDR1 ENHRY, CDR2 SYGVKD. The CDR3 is CATARRTSGGQETQYF. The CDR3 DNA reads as TGTGCCACCGCCCGCCGGACTAGCGGGGGACAAGAGACCCAGTACTTC.

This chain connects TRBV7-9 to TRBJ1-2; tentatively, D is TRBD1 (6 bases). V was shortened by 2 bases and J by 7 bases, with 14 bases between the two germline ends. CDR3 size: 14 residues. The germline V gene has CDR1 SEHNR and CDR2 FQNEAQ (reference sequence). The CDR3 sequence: CASSLLQGSSGYTF. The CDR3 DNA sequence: TGTGCCAGCAGCTTACTCCAGGGGAGCAGTGGCTACACCTTC.

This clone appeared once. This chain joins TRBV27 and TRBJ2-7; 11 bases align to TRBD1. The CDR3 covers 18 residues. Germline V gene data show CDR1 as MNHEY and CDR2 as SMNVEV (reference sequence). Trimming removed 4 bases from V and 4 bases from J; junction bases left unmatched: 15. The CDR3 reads CASSSGTGGANFPYEQYF. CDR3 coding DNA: TGTGCCAGCAGTTCCGGGACAGGGGGGGCTAACTTCCCTTACGAGCAGTACTTC.

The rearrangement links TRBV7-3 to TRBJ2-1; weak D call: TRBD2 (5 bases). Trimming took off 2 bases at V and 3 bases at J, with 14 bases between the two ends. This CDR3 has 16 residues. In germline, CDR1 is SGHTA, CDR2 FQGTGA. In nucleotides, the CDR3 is TGTGCCAGCAGCTTAGGGAGCGCTAATGGCTACAATGAGCAGTTCTTC. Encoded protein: CASSLGSANGYNEQFF. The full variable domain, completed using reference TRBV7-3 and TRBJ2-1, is GAGVSQTPSNKVTEKGKYVELRCDPISGHTALYWYRQSLGQGPEFLIYFQGTGAADDSGLPNDRFFAVRPEGSVSTLKIQRTERGDSAVYLCASSLGSANGYNEQFFGPGTRLTVL.

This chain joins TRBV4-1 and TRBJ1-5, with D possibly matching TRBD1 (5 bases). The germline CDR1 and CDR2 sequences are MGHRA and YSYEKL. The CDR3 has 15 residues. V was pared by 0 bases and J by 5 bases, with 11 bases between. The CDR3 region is CASSQDGAIHQPQHF. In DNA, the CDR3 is TGCGCCAGCAGCCAAGATGGGGCGATCCATCAGCCCCAGCATTTT.

Here the CDR3 reads CASTLEGADTGELFF. CDR3 coding DNA: TGTGCCAGTACCCTGGAGGGGGCGGACACCGGGGAGCTGTTTTTT. The chain links TRBV19 to TRBJ2-2, with a weak D call TRBD1 (7 bases). In germline, CDR1 is LNHDA, CDR2 SQIVND (reference sequence). The CDR3 length is 15 residues. The V end was cut by 7 bases, the J end by 3 bases, with 15 bases between.

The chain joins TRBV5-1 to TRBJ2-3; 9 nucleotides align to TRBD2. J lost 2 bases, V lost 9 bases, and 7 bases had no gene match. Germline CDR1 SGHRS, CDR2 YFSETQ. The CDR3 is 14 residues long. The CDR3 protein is CATRPGLATDTQYF. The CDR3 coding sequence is TGCGCCACTCGCCCGGGACTAGCCACAGATACGCAGTATTTT.

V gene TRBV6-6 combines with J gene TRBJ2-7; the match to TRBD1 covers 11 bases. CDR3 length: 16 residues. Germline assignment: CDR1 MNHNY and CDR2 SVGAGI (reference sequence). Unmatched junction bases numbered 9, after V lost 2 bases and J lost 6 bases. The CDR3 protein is CASSYRPGQGVREQYF. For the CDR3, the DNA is TGTGCCAGCAGTTACCGCCCGGGACAGGGGGTGCGCGAGCAGTACTTC.

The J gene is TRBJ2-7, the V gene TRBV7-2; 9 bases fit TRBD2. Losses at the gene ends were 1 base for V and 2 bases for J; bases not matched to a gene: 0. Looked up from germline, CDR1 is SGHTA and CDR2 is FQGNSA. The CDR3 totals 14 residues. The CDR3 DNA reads TGTGCCAGCAGCTTAGGCGGGAGGGCCTACGAGCAGTACTTC. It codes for CASSLGGRAYEQYF.

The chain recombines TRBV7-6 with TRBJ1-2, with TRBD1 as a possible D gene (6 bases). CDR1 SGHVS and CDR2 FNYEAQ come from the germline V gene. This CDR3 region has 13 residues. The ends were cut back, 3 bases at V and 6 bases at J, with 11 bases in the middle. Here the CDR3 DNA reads TGTGCCAGCAGCTTCTCAGGGGATCATGGCTACACCTTC. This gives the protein CASSFSGDHGYTF.

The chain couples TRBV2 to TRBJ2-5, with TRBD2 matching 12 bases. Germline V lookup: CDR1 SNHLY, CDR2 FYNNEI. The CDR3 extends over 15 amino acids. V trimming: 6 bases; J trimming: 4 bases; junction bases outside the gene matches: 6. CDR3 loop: CASRSLGLAGETQYF. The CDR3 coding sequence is TGTGCCAGCAGGTCTCTGGGACTAGCGGGAGAGACCCAGTACTTC.

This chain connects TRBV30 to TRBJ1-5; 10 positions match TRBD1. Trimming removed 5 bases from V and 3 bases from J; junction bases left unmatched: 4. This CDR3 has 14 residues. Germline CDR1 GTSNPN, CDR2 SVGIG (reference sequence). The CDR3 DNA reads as TGTGCCTGGGGACAGGGGGGGGCCAATCAGCCCCAGCATTTT. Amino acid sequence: CAWGQGGANQPQHF.

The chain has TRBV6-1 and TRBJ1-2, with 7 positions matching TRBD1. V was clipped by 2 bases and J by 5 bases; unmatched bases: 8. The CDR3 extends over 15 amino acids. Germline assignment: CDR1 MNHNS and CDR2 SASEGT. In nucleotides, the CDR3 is TGTGCCAGCAGTGAAACCCAGGGGGTGGATTATGGCTACACCTTC. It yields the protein CASSETQGVDYGYTF.

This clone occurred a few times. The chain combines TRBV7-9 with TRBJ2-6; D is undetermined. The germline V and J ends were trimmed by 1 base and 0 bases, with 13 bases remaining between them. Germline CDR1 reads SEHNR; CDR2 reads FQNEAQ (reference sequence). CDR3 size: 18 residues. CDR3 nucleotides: TGTGCCAGCAGCTTAGATGTCTTACAATACTCTGGGGCCAACGTCCTGACTTTC. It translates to CASSLDVLQYSGANVLTF.

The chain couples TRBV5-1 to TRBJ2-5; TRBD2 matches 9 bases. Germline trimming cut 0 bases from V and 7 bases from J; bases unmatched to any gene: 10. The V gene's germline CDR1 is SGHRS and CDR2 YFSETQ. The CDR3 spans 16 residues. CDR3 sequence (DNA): TGCGCCAGCAGCTTGGTGGCTAGCGGGATTACTGGGACCCAGTACTTC. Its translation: CASSLVASGITGTQYF. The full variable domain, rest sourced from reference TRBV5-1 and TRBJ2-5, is KAGVTQTPRYLIKTRGQQVTLSCSPISGHRSVSWYQQTPGQGLQFLFEYFSETQRNKGNFPGRFSGRQFSNSRSEMNVSTLELGDSALYLCASSLVASGITGTQYFGPGTRLLVL.

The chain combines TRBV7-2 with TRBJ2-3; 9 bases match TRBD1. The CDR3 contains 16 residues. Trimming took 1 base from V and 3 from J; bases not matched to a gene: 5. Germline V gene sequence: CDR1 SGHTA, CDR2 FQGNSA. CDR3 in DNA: TGTGCCAGCAGCTTAGGACCCGGGACAGGGACAGATACGCAGTATTTT. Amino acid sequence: CASSLGPGTGTDTQYF.

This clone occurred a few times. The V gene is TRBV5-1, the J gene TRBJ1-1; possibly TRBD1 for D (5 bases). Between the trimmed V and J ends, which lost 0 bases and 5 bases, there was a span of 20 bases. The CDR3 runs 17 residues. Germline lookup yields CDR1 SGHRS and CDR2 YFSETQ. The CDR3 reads CASSLAIGRGRLTEAFF. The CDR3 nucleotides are TGCGCCAGCAGCTTGGCCATCGGGAGGGGCCGGCTAACTGAAGCTTTCTTT.

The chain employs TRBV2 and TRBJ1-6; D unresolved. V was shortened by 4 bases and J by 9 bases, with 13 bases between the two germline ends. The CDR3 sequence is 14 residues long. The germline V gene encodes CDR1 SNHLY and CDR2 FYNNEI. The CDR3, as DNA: TGTGCCAGCAGTGTAGGGCAGGCGGGTTCACCCCTCCACTTT. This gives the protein CASSVGQAGSPLHF.

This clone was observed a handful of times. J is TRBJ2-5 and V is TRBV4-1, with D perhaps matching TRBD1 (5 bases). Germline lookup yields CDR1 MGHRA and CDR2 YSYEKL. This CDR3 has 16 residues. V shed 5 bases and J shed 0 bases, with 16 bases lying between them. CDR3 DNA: TGCGCCAGCAGCTTCTACCCCCAGGGAAACCAAGAGACCCAGTACTTC. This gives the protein CASSFYPQGNQETQYF.

CDR3 loop: CASSQERGGGVGNQPQHF. Here the CDR3 DNA reads TGTGCCAGCAGCCAAGAACGGGGGGGAGGGGTGGGAAATCAGCCCCAGCATTTT. The gene calls are TRBV4-2 and TRBJ1-5, with TRBD1 as a possible D gene (5 bases). The CDR3 contains 18 residues. CDR1 and CDR2 (germline): LGHNA, YNFKEQ. Trimming pared 0 bases from V and 4 bases from J, leaving 19 bases between.

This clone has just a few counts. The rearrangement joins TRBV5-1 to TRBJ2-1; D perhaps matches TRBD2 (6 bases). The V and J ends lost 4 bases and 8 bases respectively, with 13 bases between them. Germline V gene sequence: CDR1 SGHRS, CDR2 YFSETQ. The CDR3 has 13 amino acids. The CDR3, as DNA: TGCGCCAGCAGCCTTGGGGGAGGTGATGAGCAGTTCTTC. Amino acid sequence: CASSLGGGDEQFF.

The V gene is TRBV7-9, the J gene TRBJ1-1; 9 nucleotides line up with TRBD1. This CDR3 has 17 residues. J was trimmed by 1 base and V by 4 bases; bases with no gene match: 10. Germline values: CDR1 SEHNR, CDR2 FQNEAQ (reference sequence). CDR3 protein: CASSSEPGQGSNTEAFF. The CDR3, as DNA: TGTGCCAGCAGCTCGGAGCCGGGACAGGGCTCGAACACTGAAGCTTTCTTT.